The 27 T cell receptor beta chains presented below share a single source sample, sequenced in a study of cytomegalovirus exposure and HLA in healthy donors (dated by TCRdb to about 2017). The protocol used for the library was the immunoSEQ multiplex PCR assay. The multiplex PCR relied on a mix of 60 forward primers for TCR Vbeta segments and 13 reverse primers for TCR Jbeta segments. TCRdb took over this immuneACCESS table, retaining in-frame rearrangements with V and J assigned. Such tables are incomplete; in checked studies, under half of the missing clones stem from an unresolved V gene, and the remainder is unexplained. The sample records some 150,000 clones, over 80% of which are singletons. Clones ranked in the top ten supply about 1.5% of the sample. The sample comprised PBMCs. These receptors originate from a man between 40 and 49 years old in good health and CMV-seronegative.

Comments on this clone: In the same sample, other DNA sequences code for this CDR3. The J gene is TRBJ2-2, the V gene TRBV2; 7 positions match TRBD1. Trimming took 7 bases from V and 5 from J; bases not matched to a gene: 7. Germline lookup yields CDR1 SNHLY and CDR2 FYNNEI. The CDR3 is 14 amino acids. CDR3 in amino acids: CASTWDSLTGELFF. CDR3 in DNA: TGTGCCAGCACTTGGGACAGTTTAACCGGGGAGCTGTTTTTT.

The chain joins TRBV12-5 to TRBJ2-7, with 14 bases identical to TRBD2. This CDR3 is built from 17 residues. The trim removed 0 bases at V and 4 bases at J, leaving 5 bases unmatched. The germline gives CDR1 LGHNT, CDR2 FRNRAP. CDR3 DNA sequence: TGTGCTAGTGGTTTGGTAGGGACTAGCGGGAGCAGGTACGAGCAGTACTTC. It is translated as CASGLVGTSGSRYEQYF.

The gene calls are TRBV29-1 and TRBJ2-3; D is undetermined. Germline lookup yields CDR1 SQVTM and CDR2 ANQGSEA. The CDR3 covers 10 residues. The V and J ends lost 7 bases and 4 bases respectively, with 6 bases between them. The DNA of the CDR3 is TGCAGCGGCCGGTCAGATACGCAGTATTTT. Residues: CSGRSDTQYF.

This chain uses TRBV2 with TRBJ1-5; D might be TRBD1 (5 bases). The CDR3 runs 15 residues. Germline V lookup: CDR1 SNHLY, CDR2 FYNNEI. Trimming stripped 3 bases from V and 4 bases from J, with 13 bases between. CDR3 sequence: CASSDTPGANQPQHF. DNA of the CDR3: TGTGCCAGCAGTGATACCCCTGGGGCGAATCAGCCCCAGCATTTT.

The CDR3 coding sequence is TGTGCCAGCAGCGAGGGACAGGGGGGCAATGAGCAGTTCTTC. It codes for CASSEGQGGNEQFF. V and J are TRBV7-2 and TRBJ2-1; 11 positions agree with TRBD1. This CDR3 region has 14 residues. V trimming: 5 bases; J trimming: 6 bases; junction bases outside the gene matches: 3. Germline V gene data show CDR1 as SGHTA and CDR2 as FQGNSA.

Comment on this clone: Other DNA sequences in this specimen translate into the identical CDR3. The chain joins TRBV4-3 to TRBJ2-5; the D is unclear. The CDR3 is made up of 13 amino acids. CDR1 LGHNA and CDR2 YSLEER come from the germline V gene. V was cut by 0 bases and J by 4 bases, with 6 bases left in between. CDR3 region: CASSQDSGETQYF. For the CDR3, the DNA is TGCGCCAGCAGCCAAGACTCAGGAGAGACCCAGTACTTC.

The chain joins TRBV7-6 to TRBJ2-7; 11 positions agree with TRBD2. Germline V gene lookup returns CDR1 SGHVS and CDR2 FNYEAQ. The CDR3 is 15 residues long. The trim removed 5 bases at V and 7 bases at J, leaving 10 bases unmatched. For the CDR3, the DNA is TGTGCCAGCAGCCCGACTAGCGGGGACCTACGAGAGCAGTACTTC. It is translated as CASSPTSGDLREQYF.

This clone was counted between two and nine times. The CDR3 is CASSLRTEAFF. CDR3 sequence (DNA): TGTGCCAGCAGCTTGAGGACAGAAGCTTTCTTT. The chain carries TRBV5-6 and TRBJ1-1; TRBD1 might be the D (5 bases). The CDR3 spans 11 residues. V was shortened by 1 base and J by 8 bases, with 6 bases between the two germline ends. Germline CDR1 reads SGHDT; CDR2 reads YYEEEE.

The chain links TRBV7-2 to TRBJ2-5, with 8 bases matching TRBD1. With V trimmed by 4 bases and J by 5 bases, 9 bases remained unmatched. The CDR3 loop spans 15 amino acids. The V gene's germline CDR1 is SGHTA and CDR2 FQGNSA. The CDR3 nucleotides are TGTGCCAGCAGCTGGTCAGGGGGCCGGGAGGAGACCCAGTACTTC. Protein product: CASSWSGGREETQYF.

In DNA, the CDR3 is TGCGCCAGCAGTGAGACGCTCGGGGGGCGGGCCGGGGAGCTGTTTTTT. Translating gives CASSETLGGRAGELFF. This sequence joins TRBV10-2 and TRBJ2-2; the D gene is possibly TRBD2 (7 bases). The CDR3 loop spans 16 amino acids. Trimming left V 2 bases short and J 6 bases short, with 16 bases between. Germline V gene data show CDR1 as WSHSY and CDR2 as SAAADI.

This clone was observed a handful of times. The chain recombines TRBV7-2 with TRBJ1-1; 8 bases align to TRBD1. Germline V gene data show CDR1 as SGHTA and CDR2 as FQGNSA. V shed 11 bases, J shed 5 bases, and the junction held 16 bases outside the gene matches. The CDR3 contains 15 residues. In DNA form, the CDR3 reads TGTGCCGTCCAACCGGGGGGCAGGGGGCTAACTGAAGCTTTCTTT. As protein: CAVQPGGRGLTEAFF.

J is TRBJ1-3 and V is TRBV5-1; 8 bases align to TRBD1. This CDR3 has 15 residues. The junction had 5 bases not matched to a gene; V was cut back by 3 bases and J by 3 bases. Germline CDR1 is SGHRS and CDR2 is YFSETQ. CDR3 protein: CASSYGQGIGNTIYF. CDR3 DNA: TGCGCCAGCAGCTACGGACAGGGAATTGGAAACACCATATATTTT.

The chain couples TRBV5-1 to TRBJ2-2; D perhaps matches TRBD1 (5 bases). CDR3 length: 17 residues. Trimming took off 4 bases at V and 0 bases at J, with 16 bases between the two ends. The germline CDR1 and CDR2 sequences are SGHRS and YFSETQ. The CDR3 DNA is TGCGCCAGCAGCACCTTAACCCAGGGCTCGAACACCGGGGAGCTGTTTTTT. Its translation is CASSTLTQGSNTGELFF.

CDR3 residues: CASSIEARADNEQFF. CDR3 sequence (DNA): TGTGCCAGTAGTATAGAGGCCAGGGCTGACAATGAGCAGTTCTTC. This rearrangement joins TRBV19 to TRBJ2-1, with a weak D call TRBD1 (5 bases). V was cut by 0 bases and J by 5 bases, with 11 bases left in between. The CDR3 is 15 amino acids. Germline-derived CDR1 and CDR2 are LNHDA and SQIVND (reference sequence).

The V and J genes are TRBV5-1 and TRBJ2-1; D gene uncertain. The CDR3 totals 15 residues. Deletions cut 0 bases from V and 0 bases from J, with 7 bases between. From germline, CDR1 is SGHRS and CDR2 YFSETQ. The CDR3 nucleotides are TGCGCCAGCAGCTTGGTGCCAGGCTCCTACAATGAGCAGTTCTTC. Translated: CASSLVPGSYNEQFF.

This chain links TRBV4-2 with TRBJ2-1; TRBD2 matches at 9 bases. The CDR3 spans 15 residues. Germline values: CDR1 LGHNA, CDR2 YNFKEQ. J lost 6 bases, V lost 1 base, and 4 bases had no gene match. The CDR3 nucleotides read TGTGCCAGCAGCCAAGCACTAGCGGGTCTCAATGAGCAGTTCTTC. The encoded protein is CASSQALAGLNEQFF.

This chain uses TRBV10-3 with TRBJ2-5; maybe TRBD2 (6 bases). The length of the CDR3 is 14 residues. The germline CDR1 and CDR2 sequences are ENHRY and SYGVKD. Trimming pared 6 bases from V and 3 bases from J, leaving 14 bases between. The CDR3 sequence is CAISPGGVKETQYF. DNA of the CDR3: TGTGCCATCAGCCCCGGAGGGGTTAAAGAGACCCAGTACTTC.

The CDR3 DNA is TGTGCCAGTAGTTTGGGACAGGGGCGTGAAAATGAAAAACTGTTTTTT. Residues: CASSLGQGRENEKLFF. The genes are TRBV19 and TRBJ1-4; 10 bases are a match to TRBD1. This CDR3 region has 16 residues. With V trimmed by 5 bases and J by 5 bases, 8 bases remained unmatched. Germline assignment: CDR1 LNHDA and CDR2 SQIVND (reference sequence).

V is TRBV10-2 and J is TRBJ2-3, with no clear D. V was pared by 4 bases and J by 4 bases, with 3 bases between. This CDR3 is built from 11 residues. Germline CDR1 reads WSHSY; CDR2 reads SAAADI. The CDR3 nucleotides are TGCGCCAGCAGTGCGGCAGATACGCAGTATTTT. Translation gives CASSAADTQYF.

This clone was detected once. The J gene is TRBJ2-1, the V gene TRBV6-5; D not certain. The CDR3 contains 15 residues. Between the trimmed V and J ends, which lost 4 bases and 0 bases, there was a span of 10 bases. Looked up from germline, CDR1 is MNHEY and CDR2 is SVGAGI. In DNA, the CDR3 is TGTGCCAGCAGTTCTGCTACGGGCTCCTACAATGAGCAGTTCTTC. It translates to CASSSATGSYNEQFF.

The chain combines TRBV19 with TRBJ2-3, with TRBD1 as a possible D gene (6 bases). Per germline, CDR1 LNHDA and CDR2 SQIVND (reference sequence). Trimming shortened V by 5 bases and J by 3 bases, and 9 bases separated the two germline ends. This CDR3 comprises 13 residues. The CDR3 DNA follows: TGTGCCAGTAGTCGTGACAGGACAGATACGCAGTATTTT. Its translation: CASSRDRTDTQYF.

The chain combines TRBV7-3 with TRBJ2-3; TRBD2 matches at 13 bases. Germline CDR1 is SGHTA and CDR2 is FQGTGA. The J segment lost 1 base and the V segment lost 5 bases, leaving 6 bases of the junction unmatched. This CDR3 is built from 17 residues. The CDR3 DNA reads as TGTGCCAGCAGCCCAATGGGGACTAGCGGGGGCACAGATACGCAGTATTTT. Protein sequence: CASSPMGTSGGTDTQYF. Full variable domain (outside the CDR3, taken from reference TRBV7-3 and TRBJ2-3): GAGVSQTPSNKVTEKGKYVELRCDPISGHTALYWYRQSLGQGPEFLIYFQGTGAADDSGLPNDRFFAVRPEGSVSTLKIQRTERGDSAVYLCASSPMGTSGGTDTQYFGPGTRLTVL.

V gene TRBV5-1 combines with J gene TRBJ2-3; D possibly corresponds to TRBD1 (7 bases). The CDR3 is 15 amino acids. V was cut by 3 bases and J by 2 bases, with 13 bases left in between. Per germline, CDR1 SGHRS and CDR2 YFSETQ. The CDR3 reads CASSSAGQNTDTQYF. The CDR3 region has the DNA TGCGCCAGCAGCTCCGCGGGACAGAACACAGATACGCAGTATTTT.

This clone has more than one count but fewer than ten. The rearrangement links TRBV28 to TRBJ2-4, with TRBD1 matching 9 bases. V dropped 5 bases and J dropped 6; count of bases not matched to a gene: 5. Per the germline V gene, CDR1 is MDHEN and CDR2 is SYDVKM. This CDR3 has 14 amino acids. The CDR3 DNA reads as TGTGCCAGCAGTGTCGGGACAGGGAGAAACATTCAGTACTTC. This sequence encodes CASSVGTGRNIQYF.

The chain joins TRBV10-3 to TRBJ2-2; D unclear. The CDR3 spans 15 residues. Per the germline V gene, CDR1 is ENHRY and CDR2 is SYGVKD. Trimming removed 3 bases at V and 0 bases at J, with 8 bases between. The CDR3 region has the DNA TGTGCCATCAGTGATCAGAGCGCGAACACCGGGGAGCTGTTTTTT. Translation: CAISDQSANTGELFF.

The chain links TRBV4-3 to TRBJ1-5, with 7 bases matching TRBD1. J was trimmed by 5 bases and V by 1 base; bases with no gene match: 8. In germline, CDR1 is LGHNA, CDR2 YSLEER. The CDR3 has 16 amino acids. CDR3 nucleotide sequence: TGCGCCAGCAGCCAAGGCCTGGACAGGCATTATCAGCCCCAGCATTTT. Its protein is CASSQGLDRHYQPQHF.

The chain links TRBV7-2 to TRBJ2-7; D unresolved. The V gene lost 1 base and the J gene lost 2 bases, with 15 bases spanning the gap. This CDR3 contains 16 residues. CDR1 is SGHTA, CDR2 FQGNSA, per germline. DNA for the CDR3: TGTGCCAGCAGCTTAGGGGTAATAGCTTCTCCCTACGAGCAGTACTTC. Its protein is CASSLGVIASPYEQYF.